Listed below are T cell receptor beta chains from one sample, sequenced in a study of blood T cell repertoires in COVID-19. Profiled with immunoSEQ multiplex PCR; TCRdb holds only in-frame clones, not every one. The sample has under 500,000 clones, 85% to 90% seen once. Material for sequencing was PBMCs or T cells enriched from blood (not recorded which). Receptors originate from a man aged 30 to 45 who had recovered from COVID-19. The CDR3 runs from the conserved cysteine through the conserved F or W. The D gene is left open where the match is weak. Some rows mark clone size as missing; the rest say once, few, many or name a class of expanded clone.

J gene | D gene | V gene | clone size | CDR3 DNA | CDR3 protein
TRBJ2-1 | . | TRBV11-3 | . | TGTGCCAGCAGCCCCGGGGTTTACAATGAGCAGTTCTTC | CASSPGVYNEQFF
TRBJ2-7 | TRBD1 | TRBV7-2 | few | TGTGCCAGCAGCCCGAGGACAGGGAGTCACCACGAGCAGTACTTC | CASSPRTGSHHEQYF
TRBJ1-1 | . | TRBV6-2/TRBV6-3 | . | TGTGCCAGCAGCTCGCGGATAACTGAAGCTTTCTTT | CASSSRITEAFF
TRBJ2-7 | TRBD2 | TRBV7-8 | . | TGTGCCAGCAGCGTGCGAATTACCCTAGCGGGAGTTTACGAGCAGTACTTC | CASSVRITLAGVYEQYF
TRBJ2-1 | . | TRBV6-1 | . | TGTGCCAGCAGTGAACGGCAGGTCTACAATGAGCAGTTCTTC | CASSERQVYNEQFF
TRBJ2-3 | . | TRBV9 | once | TGTGCCAGCAGCCCCTCGGTCGGGACTTCTTCAACAGATACGCAGTATTTT | CASSPSVGTSSTDTQYF
TRBJ2-1 | . | TRBV27 | . | TGTGCCAGCAGTTCCCGCCCTCAAAAAACAACCTACAATGAGCAGTTCTTC | CASSSRPQKTTYNEQFF
TRBJ2-1 | TRBD2 | TRBV5-1 | . | TGCGCCAGCAACTCATTTAGCGGGACCTCCTACAATGAGCAGTTCTTC | CASNSFSGTSYNEQFF
TRBJ1-6 | TRBD1 | TRBV27 | . | TGTGCCAGCACCCACGGGACAGGGTTATATAATTCACCCCTCCACTTT | CASTHGTGLYNSPLHF
TRBJ2-1 | . | TRBV7-3 | . | TGTGCCAGCAGCCCCAAACACAGGGGACTCGCCAATGAGCAGTTCTTC | CASSPKHRGLANEQFF
TRBJ2-3 | TRBD2 | TRBV2 | . | TGTGCCAGCGGGGAAGCGGGCTCGGGGGGTACGCAGTATTTT | CASGEAGSGGTQYF
TRBJ1-4 | TRBD1 | TRBV28 | . | TGTGCCAGTAGAACAGGGGGCGATGAAAAACTGTTTTTT | CASRTGGDEKLFF
TRBJ1-1 | . | TRBV5-1 | . | TGCGCCAGCAGCGCCAAGACAGATCCTATGAACACTGAAGCTTTCTTT | CASSAKTDPMNTEAFF
TRBJ1-2 | . | TRBV3-1/TRBV3-2 | . | TGTGCCAGCAGCCAAGAGGGGAGAGTAGGGGGCTACACCTTC | CASSQEGRVGGYTF
TRBJ1-1 | . | TRBV4-1 | . | TGCGCCAGCAGCCAAGATATAGAACAGGAGTACACTGAAGCTTTCTTT | CASSQDIEQEYTEAFF
TRBJ2-2 | . | TRBV27 | . | TGTGCCAGCAGTTTATGGTCAGGGAACACCGGGGAGCTGTTTTTT | CASSLWSGNTGELFF